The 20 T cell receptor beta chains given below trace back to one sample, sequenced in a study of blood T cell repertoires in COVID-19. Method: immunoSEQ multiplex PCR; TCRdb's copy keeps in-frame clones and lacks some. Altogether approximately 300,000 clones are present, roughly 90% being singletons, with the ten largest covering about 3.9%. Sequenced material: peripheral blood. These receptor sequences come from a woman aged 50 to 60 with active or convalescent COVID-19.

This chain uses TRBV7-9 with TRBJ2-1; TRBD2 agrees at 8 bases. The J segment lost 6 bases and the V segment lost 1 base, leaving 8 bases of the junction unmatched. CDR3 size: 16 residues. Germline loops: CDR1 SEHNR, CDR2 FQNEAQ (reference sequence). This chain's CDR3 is CASSLGLSGSSNEQFF. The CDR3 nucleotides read TGTGCCAGCAGCTTAGGCTTGAGCGGGAGTTCCAATGAGCAGTTCTTC.

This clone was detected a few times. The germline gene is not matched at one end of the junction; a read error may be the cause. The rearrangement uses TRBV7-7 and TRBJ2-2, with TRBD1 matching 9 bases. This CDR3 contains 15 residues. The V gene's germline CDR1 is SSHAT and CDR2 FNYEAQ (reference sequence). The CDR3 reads CASSLGTGTTGELFF. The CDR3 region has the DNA TGTGCTAGCAGCTTAGGGACAGGGACCACCGGGGAGCTGTTTTTT.

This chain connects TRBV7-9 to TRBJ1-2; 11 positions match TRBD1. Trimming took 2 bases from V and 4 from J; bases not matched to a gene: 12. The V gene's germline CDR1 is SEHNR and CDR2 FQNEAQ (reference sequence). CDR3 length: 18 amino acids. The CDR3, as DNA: TGTGCCAGCAGCTTAAAACCGGGACAGGGGGATTCGAGCTATGGCTACACCTTC. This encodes CASSLKPGQGDSSYGYTF.

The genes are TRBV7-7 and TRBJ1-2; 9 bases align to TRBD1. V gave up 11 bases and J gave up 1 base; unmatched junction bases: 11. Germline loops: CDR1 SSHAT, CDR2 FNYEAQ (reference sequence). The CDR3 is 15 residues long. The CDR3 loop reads CAGSTGQGINYGYTF. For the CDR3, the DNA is TGTGCCGGGTCAACCGGACAGGGGATTAACTATGGCTACACCTTC.

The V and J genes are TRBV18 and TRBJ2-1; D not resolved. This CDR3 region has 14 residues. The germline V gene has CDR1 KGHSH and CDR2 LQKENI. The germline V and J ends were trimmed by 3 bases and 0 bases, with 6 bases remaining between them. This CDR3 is CASSPFSSYNEQFF. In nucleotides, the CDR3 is TGTGCCAGCTCACCCTTCAGCTCCTACAATGAGCAGTTCTTC.

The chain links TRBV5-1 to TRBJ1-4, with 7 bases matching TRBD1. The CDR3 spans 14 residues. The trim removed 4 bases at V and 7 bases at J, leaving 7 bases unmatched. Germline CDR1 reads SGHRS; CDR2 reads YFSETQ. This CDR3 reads CASSRTGEGEKLFF. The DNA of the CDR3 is TGCGCCAGCAGCCGGACAGGAGAAGGTGAAAAACTGTTTTTT.

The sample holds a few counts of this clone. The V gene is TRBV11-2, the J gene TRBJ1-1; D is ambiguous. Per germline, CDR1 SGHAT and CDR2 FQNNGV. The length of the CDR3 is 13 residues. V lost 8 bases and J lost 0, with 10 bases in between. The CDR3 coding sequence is TGTGCCAGCGGAACGGACTTGAACACTGAAGCTTTCTTT. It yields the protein CASGTDLNTEAFF.

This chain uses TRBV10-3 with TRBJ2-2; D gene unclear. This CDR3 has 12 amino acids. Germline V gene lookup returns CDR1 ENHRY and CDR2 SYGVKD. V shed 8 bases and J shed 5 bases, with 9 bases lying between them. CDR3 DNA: TGTGCCATCGCCGTCCAGACCGGGGAGCTGTTTTTT. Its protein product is CAIAVQTGELFF.

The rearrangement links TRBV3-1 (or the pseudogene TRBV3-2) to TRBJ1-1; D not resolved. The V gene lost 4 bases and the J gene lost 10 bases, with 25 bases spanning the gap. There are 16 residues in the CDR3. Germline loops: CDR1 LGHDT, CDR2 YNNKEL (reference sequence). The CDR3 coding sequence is TGTGCCAGCAGCCCGGGGTGGGAGAGAGGGTACGTGGGAGCTTTCTTT. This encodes CASSPGWERGYVGAFF.

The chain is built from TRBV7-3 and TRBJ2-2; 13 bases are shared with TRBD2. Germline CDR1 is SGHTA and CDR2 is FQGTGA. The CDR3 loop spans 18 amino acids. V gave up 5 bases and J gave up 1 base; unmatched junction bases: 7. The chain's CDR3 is CASSPGLAGVGNTGELFF. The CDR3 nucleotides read TGTGCCAGCAGCCCTGGACTAGCGGGAGTGGGGAACACCGGGGAGCTGTTTTTT.

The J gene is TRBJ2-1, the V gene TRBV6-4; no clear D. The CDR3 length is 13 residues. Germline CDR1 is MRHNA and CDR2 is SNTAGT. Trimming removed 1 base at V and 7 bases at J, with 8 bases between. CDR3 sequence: CASSDLASNEQFF. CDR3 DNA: TGTGCCAGCAGTGACTTAGCCTCAAATGAGCAGTTCTTC.

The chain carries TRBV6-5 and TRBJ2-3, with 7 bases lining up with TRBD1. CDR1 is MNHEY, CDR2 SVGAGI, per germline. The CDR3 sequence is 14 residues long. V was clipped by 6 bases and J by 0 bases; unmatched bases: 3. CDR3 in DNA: TGTGCCAGCAGGACAGGGTATAGCACAGATACGCAGTATTTT. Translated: CASRTGYSTDTQYF.

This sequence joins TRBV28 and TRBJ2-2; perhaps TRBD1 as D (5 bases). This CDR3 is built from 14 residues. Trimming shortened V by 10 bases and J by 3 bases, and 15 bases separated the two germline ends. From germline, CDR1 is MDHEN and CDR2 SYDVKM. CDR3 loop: CATLQGLDTGELFF. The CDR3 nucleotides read TGTGCCACGCTTCAGGGCCTGGACACCGGGGAGCTGTTTTTT.

CDR3: CASTPQGRSGELFF. The CDR3 nucleotides read TGTGCCAGCACCCCCCAGGGAAGATCAGGGGAGCTGTTTTTT. The chain joins TRBV6-6 to TRBJ2-2; the D gene is possibly TRBD1 (5 bases). Deletions cut 7 bases from V and 8 bases from J, with 17 bases between. CDR1 MNHNY and CDR2 SVGAGI come from the germline V gene (reference sequence). The CDR3 loop spans 14 amino acids.

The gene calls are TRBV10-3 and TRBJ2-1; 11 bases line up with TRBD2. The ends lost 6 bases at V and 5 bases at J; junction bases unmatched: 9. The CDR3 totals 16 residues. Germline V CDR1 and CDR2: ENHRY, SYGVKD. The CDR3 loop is CAIRGTGTSGHNEQFF. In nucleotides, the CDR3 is TGTGCCATCAGGGGGACCGGGACTAGCGGCCACAATGAGCAGTTCTTC.

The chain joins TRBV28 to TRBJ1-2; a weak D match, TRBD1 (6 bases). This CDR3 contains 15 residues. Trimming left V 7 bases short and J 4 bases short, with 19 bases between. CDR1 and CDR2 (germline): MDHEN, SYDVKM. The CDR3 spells CASTDEGDTRYGYTF. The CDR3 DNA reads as TGTGCCAGCACAGATGAAGGGGACACCCGCTATGGCTACACCTTC.

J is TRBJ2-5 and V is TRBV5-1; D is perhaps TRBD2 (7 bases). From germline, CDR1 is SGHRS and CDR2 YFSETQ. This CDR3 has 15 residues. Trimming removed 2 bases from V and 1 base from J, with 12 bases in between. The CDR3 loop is CASSLLGGRQETQYF. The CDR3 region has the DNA TGCGCCAGCAGCTTACTCGGGGGGCGCCAAGAGACCCAGTACTTC.

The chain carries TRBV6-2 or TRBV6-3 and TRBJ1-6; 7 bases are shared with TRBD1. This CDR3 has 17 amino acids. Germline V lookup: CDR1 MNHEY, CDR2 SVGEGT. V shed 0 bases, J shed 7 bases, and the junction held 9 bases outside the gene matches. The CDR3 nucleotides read TGTGCCAGCAGTTACTCTCCCCCGACAGGGTACAATTCACCCCTCCACTTT. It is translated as CASSYSPPTGYNSPLHF.

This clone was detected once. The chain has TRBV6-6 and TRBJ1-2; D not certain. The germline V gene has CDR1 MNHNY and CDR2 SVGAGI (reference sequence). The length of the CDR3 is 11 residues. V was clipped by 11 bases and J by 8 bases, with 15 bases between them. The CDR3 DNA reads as TGTGCCGCACCTGGGCCTTTAGGCTACACCTTC. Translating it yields CAAPGPLGYTF.

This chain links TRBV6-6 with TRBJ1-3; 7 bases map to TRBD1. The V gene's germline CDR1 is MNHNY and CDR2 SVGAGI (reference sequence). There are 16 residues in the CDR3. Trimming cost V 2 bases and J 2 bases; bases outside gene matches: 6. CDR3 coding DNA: TGTGCCAGCAGTTACGCGACAGGGAAAGCTGGAAACACCATATATTTT. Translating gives CASSYATGKAGNTIYF.